Listed below are T cell receptor beta chains from one sample, sequenced in a study of cytomegalovirus exposure and HLA in healthy donors. Profiled with immunoSEQ multiplex PCR; TCRdb holds only in-frame clones, not every one. The profile covers some 200,000 clones, with more than 9.5% appearing a single time and approximately 8.3% taken by the ten largest. Sequencing input: PBMCs. These receptors originate from a middle-aged man in good health and CMV-seropositive. The CDR3 runs from the conserved cysteine through the conserved F or W. D genes are given only for firm matches. Expanded clones get a size class; other rows say once, few or many, or leave the size out.

D gene	V gene	clone size	J gene	CDR3 DNA	CDR3 protein
-	TRBV11-3	-	TRBJ2-2	TGTGCCAGCAGCTCCCTCGGTGTAAGTACCGGGGAGCTGTTTTTT	CASSSLGVSTGELFF
TRBD1	TRBV29-1	few	TRBJ1-4	TGCAGCGCTGCCGGGACAGCTAATGAAAAACCGTTTTTT	CSAAGTANEKPFF
TRBD2	TRBV5-1	many	TRBJ2-3	TGCGCCAGCAGCGGAGCGGGGGCCCCCACAGATACGCAGTATTTT	CASSGAGAPTDTQYF
-	TRBV28	-	TRBJ1-5	TGTGCCAGCAGTTCTCCGTTGACTTCCCATCAGCCCCAGCATTTT	CASSSPLTSHQPQHF
-	TRBV11-3	-	TRBJ2-3	TGTGCCAGCAAGGGCGGGGCGGAAGATACGCAGTATTTT	CASKGGAEDTQYF
-	TRBV6-5	-	TRBJ2-5	TGTGCCAGCAGTTACACAGCAGGGCCCCAAGAGACCCAGTACTTC	CASSYTAGPQETQYF
-	TRBV2	few	TRBJ1-4	TGTGCCAGCATCTCTGGGGGGATAGCTAATGAAAAACTGTTTTTT	CASISGGIANEKLFF
-	TRBV5-8	few	TRBJ1-5	TGTGCCAGCAGCTGGCCTCGGGCGGGGCTAAATCAGCCCCAGCATTTT	CASSWPRAGLNQPQHF
-	TRBV7-9	few	TRBJ2-7	TGTGCCAGCAGCACCCGGTCCCAAAAGGAGCAGTACTTC	CASSTRSQKEQYF
-	TRBV5-1	-	TRBJ1-2	TGCGCCAGCAGCTTGGCTGGAGGCCCTGGCTACACCTTC	CASSLAGGPGYTF
TRBD2	TRBV4-2	few	TRBJ2-3	TGTGCCAGCAGCCAAGATTCTCCCCTAGCGGGCACAGATACGCAGTATTTT	CASSQDSPLAGTDTQYF
-	TRBV27	-	TRBJ2-1	TGTGCCAGCAGCCAAGAACCGGGGGACAATGAGCAGTTCTTC	CASSQEPGDNEQFF
TRBD1	TRBV6-4	-	TRBJ1-5	TGTGCCAGCAGCGTACAGGGGGGTTATCAGCCCCAGCATTTT	CASSVQGGYQPQHF
TRBD1	TRBV7-9	few	TRBJ1-6	TGTGCCAGCAGCTTTGAGGGGGCTAGTTCACCCCTCCACTTT	CASSFEGASSPLHF
TRBD1	TRBV5-4	few	TRBJ2-1	TGTGCCAGCAGCGGCCGGGACAGGGTTTACAATGAGCAGTTCTTC	CASSGRDRVYNEQFF
TRBD1	TRBV5-1	few	TRBJ2-7	TGCGCCAGCAGCTTGGACAGGGGGACCTACGAGCAGTACTTC	CASSLDRGTYEQYF
TRBD2	TRBV10-3	few	TRBJ2-3	TGTGCCATCAGAGCCGGGACTAGCGGGACAGATACGCAGTATTTT	CAIRAGTSGTDTQYF
-	TRBV4-1	few	TRBJ2-2	TGCGCCAGCAGCCAAGAGGGGGCTTGGGCCGGGGAGCTGTTTTTT	CASSQEGAWAGELFF
-	TRBV7-2	-	TRBJ2-2	TGTGCCAGCAGCTTAGACGGGGGGCTCGTCGGGGAGCTGTTTTTT	CASSLDGGLVGELFF
-	TRBV7-6	-	TRBJ2-5	TGTGCCAGCAGCACTTTCAGGGGTTTTGAGACCCAGTACTTC	CASSTFRGFETQYF
-	TRBV5-1	few	TRBJ1-1	TGCGCCAGCAGCTTGTTGGGGCAGGGAAATCCTGAAGCTTTCTTT	CASSLLGQGNPEAFF
-	TRBV7-2	-	TRBJ2-5	TGTGCCAGCAGCGTAAACCGGGAGACCCAGTACTTC	CASSVNRETQYF
-	TRBV30	-	TRBJ1-1	TGTGCCTGGAGTGTAGGGGGGGCCGCTGAAGCTTTCTTT	CAWSVGGAAEAFF
-	TRBV5-4	-	TRBJ1-1	TGTGCCAGCAGCTTGGACAGCTACCCGAACACTGAAGCTTTCTTT	CASSLDSYPNTEAFF
-	TRBV5-1	-	TRBJ1-4	TGCGCCAGCAGCTTGACAGGCCTTAATGAAAAACTGTTTTTT	CASSLTGLNEKLFF
TRBD1	TRBV11-3	-	TRBJ2-2	TGTGCCAGCAGCCGGGACAGGGGGACCGGGGAGCTGTTTTTT	CASSRDRGTGELFF
TRBD1	TRBV9	-	TRBJ1-3	TGTGCCAGCAGCGCCTCCGGACAGGGGGATTTTGGAAACACCATATATTTT	CASSASGQGDFGNTIYF